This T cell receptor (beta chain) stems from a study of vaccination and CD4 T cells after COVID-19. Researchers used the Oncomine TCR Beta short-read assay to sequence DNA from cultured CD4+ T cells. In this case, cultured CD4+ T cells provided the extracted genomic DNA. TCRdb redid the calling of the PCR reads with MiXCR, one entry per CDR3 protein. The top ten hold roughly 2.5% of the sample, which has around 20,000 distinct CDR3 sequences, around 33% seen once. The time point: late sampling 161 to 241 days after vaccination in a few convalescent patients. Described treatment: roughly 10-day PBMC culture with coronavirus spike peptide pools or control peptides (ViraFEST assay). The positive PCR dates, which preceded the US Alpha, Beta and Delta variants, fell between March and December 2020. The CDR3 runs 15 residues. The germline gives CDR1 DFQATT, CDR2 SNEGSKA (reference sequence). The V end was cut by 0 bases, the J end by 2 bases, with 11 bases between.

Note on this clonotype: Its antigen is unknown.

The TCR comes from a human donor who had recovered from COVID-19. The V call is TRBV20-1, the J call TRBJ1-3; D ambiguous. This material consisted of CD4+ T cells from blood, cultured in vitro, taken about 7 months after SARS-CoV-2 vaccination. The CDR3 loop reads CSARELGSPGNTIYF. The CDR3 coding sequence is TGCAGTGCTAGAGAGTTGGGCAGCCCTGGAAACACCATATATTTT.